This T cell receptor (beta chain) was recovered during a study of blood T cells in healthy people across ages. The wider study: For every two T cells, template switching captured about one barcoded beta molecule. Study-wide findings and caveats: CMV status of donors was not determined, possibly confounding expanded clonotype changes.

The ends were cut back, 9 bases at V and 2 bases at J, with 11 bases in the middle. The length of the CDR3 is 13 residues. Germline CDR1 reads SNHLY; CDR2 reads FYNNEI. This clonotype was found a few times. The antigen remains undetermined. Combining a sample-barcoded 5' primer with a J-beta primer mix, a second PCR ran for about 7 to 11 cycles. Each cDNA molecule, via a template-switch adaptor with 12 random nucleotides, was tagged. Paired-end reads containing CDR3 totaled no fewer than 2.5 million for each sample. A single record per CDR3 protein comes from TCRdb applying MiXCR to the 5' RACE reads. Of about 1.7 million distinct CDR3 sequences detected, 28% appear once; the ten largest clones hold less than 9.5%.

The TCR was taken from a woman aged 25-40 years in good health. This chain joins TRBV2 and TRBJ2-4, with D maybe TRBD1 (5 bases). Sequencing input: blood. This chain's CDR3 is CASQTGTKNIQYF. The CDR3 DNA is TGTGCCAGTCAAACAGGAACCAAAAACATTCAGTACTTC.